The present T cell receptor beta chain was sequenced within a study of T cell responses to AZD1222 COVID-19 vaccine. Concerning this clone: Its target is not known.

Broader study findings: Baseline seropositives among AZD1222 recipients totaled only six or seven. Rises in breadth and depth of Spike-specific TCRs came after two AZD1222 doses. Mostly white British, mostly female donors; authors suggested clonal diversity may be underestimated.

Germline CDR1 and CDR2: SEHNR and FQNEAQ (reference sequence). Trimming took 4 bases from V and 5 from J, leaving 15 bases between them. The length of the CDR3 is 15 residues. Repertoires were generated with immunoSEQ multiplex PCR, while TCRdb's copy carries only in-frame clones and drops some. The sample has 140,000 to 150,000 clones; approximately 88% are singletons. The genes are TRBV7-9 and TRBJ2-1, with D perhaps matching TRBD1 (6 bases). The sequencing used peripheral blood, collected on day 0 of AZD1222 vaccination. The source of this sequence is an adult in good health. The CDR3 protein is CASSYQGQIDNEQFF. Written as DNA, the CDR3 is TGTGCCAGCAGCTACCAGGGACAAATAGACAATGAGCAGTTCTTC.